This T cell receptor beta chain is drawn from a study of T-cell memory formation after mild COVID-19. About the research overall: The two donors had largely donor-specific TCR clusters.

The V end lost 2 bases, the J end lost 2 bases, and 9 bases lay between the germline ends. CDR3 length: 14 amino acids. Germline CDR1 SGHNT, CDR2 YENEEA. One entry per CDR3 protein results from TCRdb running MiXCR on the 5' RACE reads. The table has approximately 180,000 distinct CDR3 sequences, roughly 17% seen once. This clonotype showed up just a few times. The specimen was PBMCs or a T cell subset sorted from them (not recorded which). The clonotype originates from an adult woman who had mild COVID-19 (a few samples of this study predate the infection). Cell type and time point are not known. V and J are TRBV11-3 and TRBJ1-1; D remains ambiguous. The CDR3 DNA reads TGTGCCAGCAGCTTAAATCAAGGTAACACTGAAGCTTTCTTT. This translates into CASSLNQGNTEAFF.